This entry features one T cell receptor (beta chain) sequence. V trimming: 3 bases; J trimming: 4 bases; junction bases outside the gene matches: 13. CDR1 and CDR2 (germline): MGHDK, SYGVNS. The CDR3 loop spans 18 amino acids. The sample belongs to a study of cytomegalovirus exposure and HLA in healthy donors. PCR amplification relied on 60 Vbeta primers (plus 13 Jbeta primers). Assay: immunoSEQ multiplex PCR; the TCRdb copy retains only in-frame clones and omits some. The table has over 150,000 clones, 80% seen once; the top ten hold roughly 10%. This receptor was obtained from a man between 18 and 29 years old in good health and CMV-seropositive. The sequenced sample was PBMCs. The V call is TRBV25-1, the J call TRBJ2-2, with TRBD2 matching 8 bases. This CDR3 reads CASSDPHSGDSPTGELFF. CDR3 nucleotides: TGTGCCAGCAGTGATCCCCATAGCGGGGATAGCCCCACCGGGGAGCTGTTTTTT. Based on the CDR3 plus reference TRBV25-1 and TRBJ2-2, the full variable domain is EADIYQTPRYLVIGTGKKITLECSQTMGHDKMYWYQQDPGMELHLIHYSYGVNSTEKGDLSSESTVSRIRTEHFPLTLESARPSHTSQYLCASSDPHSGDSPTGELFFGEGSRLTVL.